This TCR beta chain originates from a study of blood T cell repertoires in COVID-19. Study information: The study drew acute and convalescent COVID-19 samples from the United States, Italy and Spain. Sources were T cells, B-cell-depleted T cells, or PBMCs; the material itself was cDNA or gDNA.

Assay: immunoSEQ multiplex PCR; the TCRdb copy retains only in-frame clones and omits some. The sample yields just over 300,000 clones, roughly 90% seen once. V was pared by 6 bases and J by 0 bases, with 4 bases of the junction left unmatched. CDR1 MNHEY and CDR2 SVGAGI come from the germline V gene. The CDR3 covers 14 residues. Patients at the Seattle site were enrolled during active infection and followed longitudinally. What was sequenced was peripheral blood. The clonotype originates from a woman in her thirties with COVID-19, enrolled during active disease. The chain carries TRBV6-5 and TRBJ1-2, with 7 bases identical to TRBD1. CDR3: CASRYRGTNYGYTF. The CDR3 DNA reads TGTGCCAGCAGGTACAGGGGAACTAACTATGGCTACACCTTC.